This is a list of T cell receptor beta chains from one sample in a study of blood T cell repertoires in COVID-19. Some clones are missing from TCRdb's copy, which holds only in-frame ones; the method was immunoSEQ multiplex PCR. The sample includes roughly 330,000 clones, more than 75% of them seen just once. The source material was peripheral blood. The receptors were sampled from a woman aged 45-59 years with acute or convalescent COVID-19. Each CDR3 is given with its conserved first and last residue. The order of the fields is CDR3 DNA, CDR3 protein, J gene, clone size, D gene, V gene. The D gene is left open where the match is weak. Some rows mark clone size as missing; the rest say once, few, many or name a class of expanded clone.

CDR3nt: TGTGCCAGCAGTTCCCCCGACATCTCCTACGAGCAGTACTTC
CDR3aa: CASSSPDISYEQYF
j_gene: TRBJ2-7
abundance: .
d_gene: .
v_gene: TRBV28

CDR3nt: TGTGCCATCAGTGATCCGGGACAGCCCTACAATGAGCAGTTCTTC
CDR3aa: CAISDPGQPYNEQFF
j_gene: TRBJ2-1
abundance: few
d_gene: TRBD1
v_gene: TRBV10-3

CDR3nt: TGCAGCGTTGAATACGGGGAGCTGTTTTTT
CDR3aa: CSVEYGELFF
j_gene: TRBJ2-2
abundance: .
d_gene: .
v_gene: TRBV29-1

CDR3nt: TGTGCCACCAGTGATTTGTCGGGACTAGCGGGAGGAGTGGGTGAGCAGTTCTTC
CDR3aa: CATSDLSGLAGGVGEQFF
j_gene: TRBJ2-1
abundance: .
d_gene: TRBD2
v_gene: TRBV24-1

CDR3nt: TGTGCCAGCAGAAACCTAGCGGGAGAAAGGGCTGGGGCCAACGTCCTGACTTTC
CDR3aa: CASRNLAGERAGANVLTF
j_gene: TRBJ2-6
abundance: .
d_gene: TRBD2
v_gene: TRBV7-3

CDR3nt: TGTGCCACCAGCAGAGATCGACTAGCGGTTACCTACGAGCAGTACTTC
CDR3aa: CATSRDRLAVTYEQYF
j_gene: TRBJ2-7
abundance: .
d_gene: TRBD2
v_gene: TRBV15

CDR3nt: TGTGCCAGCAGCTTTTGGGGTGGCAGGGGGCGGAATCAGCCCCAGCATTTT
CDR3aa: CASSFWGGRGRNQPQHF
j_gene: TRBJ1-5
abundance: few
d_gene: TRBD1
v_gene: TRBV7-9

CDR3nt: TGTGCCAGCAGCTCCCTACAGGGGACTGGGGCCAACGTCCTGACTTTC
CDR3aa: CASSSLQGTGANVLTF
j_gene: TRBJ2-6
abundance: .
d_gene: TRBD1
v_gene: TRBV7-7

CDR3nt: TGCAGCGTTGGACAATCCAACCAAGACTACAATGAGCAGTTCTTC
CDR3aa: CSVGQSNQDYNEQFF
j_gene: TRBJ2-1
abundance: once
d_gene: .
v_gene: TRBV29-1

CDR3nt: TGTGCCAGTAGAAACCCCCGGGGTTCGGACATTCAGTACTTC
CDR3aa: CASRNPRGSDIQYF
j_gene: TRBJ2-4
abundance: .
d_gene: .
v_gene: TRBV19

CDR3nt: TGTGCCAGCAGCTGGACAGGCAGGGCCTCCGAGCAGTACTTC
CDR3aa: CASSWTGRASEQYF
j_gene: TRBJ2-7
abundance: .
d_gene: TRBD1
v_gene: TRBV5-6

CDR3nt: TGTGCCAGCTCACCAGATCTTAGCACAGGGAGCTCCTACGAGCAGTACTTC
CDR3aa: CASSPDLSTGSSYEQYF
j_gene: TRBJ2-7
abundance: .
d_gene: .
v_gene: TRBV18

CDR3nt: TGCGCCAGCAGCCAAACGGGACTAGCGAAGCAGTACTTC
CDR3aa: CASSQTGLAKQYF
j_gene: TRBJ2-7
abundance: .
d_gene: TRBD2
v_gene: TRBV4-1

CDR3nt: TGCGCCAGCAGCACACCCGGGGACAGGGCTGCCTTAGCCGGACAGGGGTGGTGGACCCAGTACTTC
CDR3aa: CASSTPGDRAALAGQGWWTQYF
j_gene: TRBJ2-5
abundance: .
d_gene: TRBD1
v_gene: TRBV5-1

CDR3nt: TGTGCCAGCAGGTCCACAGGGACCACCGGGGAGCTGTTTTTT
CDR3aa: CASRSTGTTGELFF
j_gene: TRBJ2-2
abundance: .
d_gene: .
v_gene: TRBV28